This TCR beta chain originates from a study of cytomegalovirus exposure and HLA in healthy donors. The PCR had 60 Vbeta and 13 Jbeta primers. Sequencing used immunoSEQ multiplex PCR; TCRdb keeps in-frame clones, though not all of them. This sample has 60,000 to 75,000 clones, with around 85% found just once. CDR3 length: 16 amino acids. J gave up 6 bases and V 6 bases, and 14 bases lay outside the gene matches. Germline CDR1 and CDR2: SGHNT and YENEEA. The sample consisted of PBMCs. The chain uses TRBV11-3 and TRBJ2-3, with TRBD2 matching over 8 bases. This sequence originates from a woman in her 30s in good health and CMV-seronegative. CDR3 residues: CASSQRGSGGLDTQYF. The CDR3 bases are TGTGCCAGCAGTCAAAGGGGATCGGGAGGGCTGGATACGCAGTATTTT.